This T cell receptor beta chain was documented in a study of CD8+ T cells in alopecia areata. Study summary: Twice daily, treated patients received 5 to 10 mg of oral tofacitinib. The drug, tofacitinib, lasted 6 to 18 months, followed by 6 months off drug. The study's findings and limits: Mice showed clearer TCR sharing than patients did, a gap that was possibly HLA-related.

This sample's treatment: oral pan-JAK inhibitor, 5-10 mg twice daily. PBMCs yielded sorted CD4+ and CD8+ T cells. The germline V gene has CDR1 SGHAT and CDR2 FQNNGV. The CDR3 has 14 residues. V was cut by 3 bases and J by 0 bases, with 8 bases left in between. Once RNA had been extracted, it was reverse transcribed into cDNA to act as the sequencing template. The assay was immunoSEQ multiplex PCR, and TCRdb's table has in-frame clones only and misses some. The table lists 190,000 or so clones, 58% of them singletons. The sample holds a few counts of this clone. Its matching antigen is unknown. The receptor's source is a human donor with alopecia areata. The sequences come from CD8+ T cells sorted from blood, collected at week 24, from a patient treated with tofacitinib. The gene calls are TRBV11-2 and TRBJ2-5; maybe TRBD2 (5 bases). CDR3 region: CASSFGEYQETQYF. The CDR3 nucleotides are TGTGCCAGCAGCTTTGGGGAGTACCAAGAGACCCAGTACTTC.